This T cell receptor (beta chain) is drawn from a study of tumor-infiltrating lymphocytes in primary liver carcinoma. Study summary: Men as well as women, aged 30 to 69 years, made up the patients. The neoplasms were of stage T1-T3 N0M0, with dimensions of roughly 4.2 to 10 cm across.

From around 0.5 ug of total RNA, TCR beta-specific cDNA was reverse-transcribed using a constant-region primer. Researchers made the TCR beta libraries by running three nested multiplex PCR rounds with slightly modified ARM-PCR. The first two PCR rounds, roughly 10 cycles each, used TRBV1-TRBV30 forward primers and a C-beta reverse primer. Each CDR3 protein is one row after TCRdb ran MiXCR on the multiplex PCR reads. The sample includes tens of thousands of distinct CDR3 sequences, 65% to 85% of them seen just once. It was from about 20-30 mg of unsorted bulk tissue that RNA and DNA were co-extracted. About this clonotype: Compared with germline, one end of the junction differs, possibly owing to a read error.

The CDR3 is 15 residues long. Looked up from germline, CDR1 is MNHEY and CDR2 is SVGAGI. This receptor was obtained from a man aged 40-49 years with primary liver carcinoma and hepatitis B virus infection. Sequencing was performed on liver tumor tissue from sampling region 5. Subset: tumor region T5, tumor centre. The chain recombines TRBV6-5 with TRBJ2-3; 8 bases agree with TRBD2. CDR3 sequence (DNA): TGTGCCAGTAGTCTCTCGACGGGAGGGTCGGATACGCGGTATTTT. Its protein product is CASSLSTGGSDTRYF.